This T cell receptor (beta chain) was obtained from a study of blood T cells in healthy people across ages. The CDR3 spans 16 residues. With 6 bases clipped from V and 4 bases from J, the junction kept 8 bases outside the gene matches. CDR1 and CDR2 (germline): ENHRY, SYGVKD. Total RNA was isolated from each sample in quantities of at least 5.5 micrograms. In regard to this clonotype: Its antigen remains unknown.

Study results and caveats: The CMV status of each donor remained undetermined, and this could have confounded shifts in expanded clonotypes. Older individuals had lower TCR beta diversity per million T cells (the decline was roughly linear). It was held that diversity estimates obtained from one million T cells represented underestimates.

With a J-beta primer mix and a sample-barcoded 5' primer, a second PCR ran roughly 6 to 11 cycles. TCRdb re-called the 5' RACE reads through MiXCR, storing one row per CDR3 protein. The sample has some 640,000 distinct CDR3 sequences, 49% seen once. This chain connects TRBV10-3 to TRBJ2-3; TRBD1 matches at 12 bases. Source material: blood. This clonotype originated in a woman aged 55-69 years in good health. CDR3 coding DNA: TGTGCCATCAGGGACCGGGACAGGGGGCGGTCAGATACGCAGTATTTT. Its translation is CAIRDRDRGRSDTQYF.